The clone carrying this T cell receptor beta chain was picked up a small number of times. Its antigen is currently unknown. These data originate in a study of cytomegalovirus exposure and HLA in healthy donors. Points from the study as a whole: Using the classifier, cytomegalovirus status was reportedly diagnosed with high specificity and sensitivity. Later analysis identified 16,951 TCR beta sequences associated with HLA alleles, using a false discovery rate threshold of 0.05. Through in vitro validation, three CMV-associated chains were shown to be specific for CMV antigens. Later analysis showed TCR association rates varying by HLA locus, highest for DRB1 and lowest for HLA-C.

Researchers ran the PCR with 60 Vbeta and 13 Jbeta primers. TCRdb's table, derived via immunoSEQ multiplex PCR, lists solely in-frame clones and lacks some. In the table there are approximately 260,000 clones, 80% to 90% of which are singletons. Trimming removed 0 bases from V and 1 base from J, with 10 bases in between. Per the germline V gene, CDR1 is SGHNT and CDR2 is YYREEE (reference sequence). This CDR3 is built from 15 residues. The sample was PBMCs. The V and J genes are TRBV5-4 and TRBJ1-1, with D possibly matching TRBD1 (5 bases). This sequence originates from a woman aged 40 to 50 in good health and CMV-seropositive. CDR3 sequence reads: CASSLGWGGNTEAFF. Written as DNA, the CDR3 is TGTGCCAGCAGCTTGGGGTGGGGGGGGAACACTGAAGCTTTCTTT.